This T cell receptor (beta chain) was profiled in a study of T cell repertoires in cytomegalovirus infection. Study as a whole: Matching HLA type, along with CMV infection, was indicated by public TCR beta signatures. Study-wide points: Summed frequency of public TCR beta families distinguished CMV carriers with the relevant HLA.

This clonotype was counted ten times or more. The antigen is not known. The V and J ends lost 0 bases and 2 bases, in that order; junction bases with no gene match: 2. The CDR3 is 16 amino acids. Germline-derived CDR1 and CDR2 are SGHAT and FQNNGV. MiXCR, applied by TCRdb to the reads, yields one record per CDR3 protein. In the table there are fewer than 700,000 distinct CDR3 sequences, 20% to 25% of which are singletons. This chain connects TRBV11-2 to TRBJ2-3; 10 bases are shared with TRBD2. This TCR was sampled from a human donor in good health (CMV status not recorded). Some clones in this sample may be carry-over from other donors' samples. The sequencing input was CD8+ T cells from PBMCs. DNA of the CDR3: TGTGCCAGCAGCTTAGAACTAGCGGGATACACAGATACGCAGTATTTT. Its protein is CASSLELAGYTDTQYF. Using reference TRBV11-2 and TRBJ2-3 for the parts outside the CDR3, the full variable domain is EAGVAQSPRYKIIEKRQSVAFWCNPISGHATLYWYQQILGQGPKLLIQFQNNGVVDDSQLPKDRFSAERLKGVDSTLKIQPAKLEDSAVYLCASSLELAGYTDTQYFGPGTRLTVL.